This T cell receptor (beta chain) was sequenced in a study of blood T cell repertoires in COVID-19. Study as a whole: In each case, the material was cDNA or gDNA derived from T cells, B-cell-depleted T cells, or PBMCs.

This clone was seen only a few times. Additional DNA sequences in this sample encode the identical CDR3. The data were produced by immunoSEQ multiplex PCR, yet TCRdb's version contains in-frame clones alone and is incomplete. The profile covers 150,000 to 160,000 clones, with 75% to 95% appearing a single time and less than 0.6% taken by the ten largest. V shed 4 bases and J 6 bases; nucleotides not matched to a gene: 2. There are 12 residues in the CDR3. Germline V gene data show CDR1 as KGHSH and CDR2 as LQKENI. The chain combines TRBV18 with TRBJ1-2; 7 positions agree with TRBD1. The TCR was taken from a man between 45 and 60 years old with acute or convalescent COVID-19. The sequenced sample consisted of peripheral blood. The CDR3 loop reads CASSLTGDGYTF. CDR3 nucleotide sequence: TGTGCCAGCTCACTAACAGGGGATGGCTACACCTTC. Using reference TRBV18 and TRBJ1-2 for the parts outside the CDR3, the full variable domain is NAGVMQNPRHLVRRRGQEARLRCSPMKGHSHVYWYRQLPEEGLKFMVYLQKENIIDESGMPKERFSAEFPKEGPSILRIQQVVRGDSAAYFCASSLTGDGYTFGSGTRLTVV.